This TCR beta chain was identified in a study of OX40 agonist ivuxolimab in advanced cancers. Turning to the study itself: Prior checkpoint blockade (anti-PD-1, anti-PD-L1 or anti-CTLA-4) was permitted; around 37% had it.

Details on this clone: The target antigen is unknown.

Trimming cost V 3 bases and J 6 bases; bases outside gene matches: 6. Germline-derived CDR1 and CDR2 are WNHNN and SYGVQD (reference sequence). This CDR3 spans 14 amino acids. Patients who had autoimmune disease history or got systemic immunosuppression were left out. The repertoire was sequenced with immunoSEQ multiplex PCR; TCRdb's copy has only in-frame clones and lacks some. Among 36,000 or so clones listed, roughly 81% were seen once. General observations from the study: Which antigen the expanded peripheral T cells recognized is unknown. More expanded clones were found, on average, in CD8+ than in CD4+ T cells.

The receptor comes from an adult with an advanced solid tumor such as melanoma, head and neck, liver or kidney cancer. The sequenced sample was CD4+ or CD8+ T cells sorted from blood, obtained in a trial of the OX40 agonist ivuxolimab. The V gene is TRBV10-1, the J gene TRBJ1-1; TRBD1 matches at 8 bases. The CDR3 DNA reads TGCGCCAGCAGTGAACTCGACAGGGGCCCTGAAGCTTTCTTT. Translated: CASSELDRGPEAFF.